The rows below give T cell receptor beta chains drawn from one sample of a study of cytomegalovirus exposure and HLA in healthy donors. The assay was immunoSEQ multiplex PCR, and TCRdb's table has in-frame clones only and misses some. The table lists some 150,000 clones, more than 70% of them singletons, with roughly 4.8% in the top ten. The specimen was PBMCs. The origin of the receptors is a woman between 45 and 60 years old in good health and CMV-seropositive. CDR3s include the opening cysteine and the closing phenylalanine or tryptophan. The order of the fields is CDR3 DNA, CDR3 protein, clone size, V gene, D gene, J gene. A D gene is named only where the DNA matches it firmly. The listing skips clone size in some rows; elsewhere it reads once, few, many or a size class.

TGTGCCAGTCGTCCGACAGGGGACCTATCGAGGGGCTACACCTTC,CASRPTGDLSRGYTF,.,TRBV19,TRBD1,TRBJ1-2
TGTGCCAGCAGCTTAGGGGGGGGCTCTGGGGCCAACGTCCTGACTTTC,CASSLGGGSGANVLTF,.,TRBV7-9,TRBD2,TRBJ2-6
TGTGCCAGCACCCAGAACACTGAAGCTTTCTTT,CASTQNTEAFF,few,TRBV13,.,TRBJ1-1
TGTGCCAGCAGCTTAGTGGGAGGCGGCACAGATACGCAGTATTTT,CASSLVGGGTDTQYF,once,TRBV7-2,.,TRBJ2-3
TGTGCCAGCAGCCACGCTAGTGGTTCTCGGAAGGAGACCCAGTACTTC,CASSHASGSRKETQYF,.,TRBV7-2,.,TRBJ2-5
TGTGCCAGTTTTCAGGGAACCCCCGCTGGGGCCAACGTCCTGACTTTC,CASFQGTPAGANVLTF,once,TRBV27,.,TRBJ2-6
TGTGCCAGCAGCGGCCGGGACGGGAGGTCCGGGGAGCTGTTTTTT,CASSGRDGRSGELFF,.,TRBV9,TRBD2,TRBJ2-2
TGTGCCAGCAGCGGACTAACAGGAAGGAATGAGCAGTTCTTC,CASSGLTGRNEQFF,.,TRBV4-2,.,TRBJ2-1
TGTGCCAGTAGTGCTACTTTAGGCTACACCTTC,CASSATLGYTF,.,TRBV19,.,TRBJ1-2
TGCGCCAGCAGCCAAAGGCGGACAGATACGCAGTATTTT,CASSQRRTDTQYF,.,TRBV4-3,.,TRBJ2-3
TGTGCCAGCAGCCAGCAGAACGGGGACAGGGGCTATGGCTACACCTTC,CASSQQNGDRGYGYTF,.,TRBV5-8,TRBD1,TRBJ1-2
TGTGCCAGCAGCTTATTTCGGGGGAACACTGAAGCTTTCTTT,CASSLFRGNTEAFF,.,TRBV11-2,.,TRBJ1-1
TGTGCCAGCAGCCCCGGTCTCGGGACTAGCGGGGCCAATGAGCAGTTCTTC,CASSPGLGTSGANEQFF,.,TRBV11-3,TRBD2,TRBJ2-1
TGTGCCAGCAGCCAAGGCGAAAGCGGGGGGGCCGCAGATACGCAGTATTTT,CASSQGESGGAADTQYF,.,TRBV4-2,TRBD2,TRBJ2-3
TGTGCCAGCAGTTTAGGAGGACCTAGCTACTATGGCTACACCTTC,CASSLGGPSYYGYTF,.,TRBV28,.,TRBJ1-2
TGTGCCAGCCACAGGGCAGATACGCAGTATTTT,CASHRADTQYF,.,TRBV6-1,.,TRBJ2-3
TGTGCCAGCAGCTTAGACCCAGGGCCCTACGAGCAGTACTTC,CASSLDPGPYEQYF,.,TRBV11-2,.,TRBJ2-7
TGTGCCAGCAGTTCGGGAGTAGCCTACGAGCAGTACTTC,CASSSGVAYEQYF,.,TRBV28,.,TRBJ2-7
TGTGCCAGCAATCCGGGACAGGGAAGGTATGGCTACACCTTC,CASNPGQGRYGYTF,once,TRBV7-9,TRBD1,TRBJ1-2
TGTGCCAGCAGTCCAGGCCGCACCTACGAGCAGTACTTC,CASSPGRTYEQYF,.,TRBV27,.,TRBJ2-7
TGTGCCAGTCAGAGGACTAGCGGGGCAACAGATACGCAGTATTTT,CASQRTSGATDTQYF,few,TRBV6-1,TRBD2,TRBJ2-3
TGTGCCATCAGCCGCGGGCCGTCGGAAAAACTGTTTTTT,CAISRGPSEKLFF,few,TRBV10-3,.,TRBJ1-4
TGCGCCAGCAGCTTGGAGGGTAGCGGGGACACAGATACGCAGTATTTT,CASSLEGSGDTDTQYF,.,TRBV5-1,TRBD2,TRBJ2-3
TGTGCCAGCAGCCGGGGACTAGCGGGGGGATACAATGAGCAGTTCTTC,CASSRGLAGGYNEQFF,few,TRBV7-3,TRBD2,TRBJ2-1
TGTGCCAGCAGCAGAGGGGTTAAAGGACTACCGAGCCACGAGGATACGCAGTATTTT,CASSRGVKGLPSHEDTQYF,.,TRBV21-1,.,TRBJ2-3
TGTGCCAGCAGTTTGCCTACGTACAATGAGCAGTTCTTC,CASSLPTYNEQFF,.,TRBV28,.,TRBJ2-1
TGTGCCAGCAGTTTTGGACTAGCGGGGGGGTTAAATGAGCAGTTCTTC,CASSFGLAGGLNEQFF,few,TRBV11-2,TRBD2,TRBJ2-1
TGTGCCAGCTCACCCCTACCGTTATCGGGACAGGGACAAATCGGGGAGCTGTTTTTT,CASSPLPLSGQGQIGELFF,.,TRBV18,TRBD1,TRBJ2-2
TGTGCCAGCAGTCGAGGGTGGGATAATGAGCAGTTCTTC,CASSRGWDNEQFF,.,TRBV6-6,.,TRBJ2-1
TGTGCCAGCACCGACAGAGGCTACGAGCAGTACTTC,CASTDRGYEQYF,few,TRBV6-5,.,TRBJ2-7
TGTGCCAGCAGTTTAGCAAGCCAGGGCTACGAGCAGTACTTC,CASSLASQGYEQYF,.,TRBV28,.,TRBJ2-7
TGTGCCAGCAACACCCAGACAGGCCTATATAGCAATCAGCCCCAGCATTTT,CASNTQTGLYSNQPQHF,few,TRBV28,.,TRBJ1-5
TGTGCCAGCAGCTTTTTGTGGCGGTTAAGCTCCTACAATGAGCAGTTCTTC,CASSFLWRLSSYNEQFF,.,TRBV7-9,.,TRBJ2-1
TGCGCCAGCAGCCTCGCAGATACGCAGTATTTT,CASSLADTQYF,once,TRBV4-3,.,TRBJ2-3
TGTGCCAGTAGTATGAACAGGGGCTACGAGCAGTACTTC,CASSMNRGYEQYF,.,TRBV19,TRBD1,TRBJ2-7
TGTGCCTGGAGGCCAGGCATAAATGAGCAGTTCTTC,CAWRPGINEQFF,.,TRBV30,.,TRBJ2-1
TGTGCCAGCAGCTTAGAAGGGACTAGGGTCAATGAGCAGTTCTTC,CASSLEGTRVNEQFF,.,TRBV11-1,TRBD2,TRBJ2-1
TGTGCCAGCAGCCCTAGAGAGCAGTACTTC,CASSPREQYF,few,TRBV7-9,.,TRBJ2-7
TGTGCCAGCAGCCAACGGACAGGGTTGACAGATACGCAGTATTTT,CASSQRTGLTDTQYF,.,TRBV11-2,TRBD1,TRBJ2-3
TGTGCCAGCAGCTTAGTAGCGGCGGGAGCCTACAATGAGCAGTTCTTC,CASSLVAAGAYNEQFF,few,TRBV7-2,TRBD2,TRBJ2-1
TGTGCCAGCAGCAAAACGGGCCTGGGAGGAACCATATATTTT,CASSKTGLGGTIYF,.,TRBV21-1,.,TRBJ1-3
TGTGCCAGCTCACCACCTCCGGCTAGCGGGGTTGAGACCCAGTACTTC,CASSPPPASGVETQYF,.,TRBV18,TRBD2,TRBJ2-5
TGTGCCAGCAGCGTAGCAGGGTTAGGGGAGCTGTTTTTT,CASSVAGLGELFF,.,TRBV9,.,TRBJ2-2
TGTGCCAGCAGACCCCCCATCGCGGGGGGGACTTCTGGGGCCAACGTCCTGACTTTC,CASRPPIAGGTSGANVLTF,.,TRBV14,TRBD2,TRBJ2-6
TGTGCCAGCAGAGCTCCGGGACAGAAAAATTCACCCCTCCACTTT,CASRAPGQKNSPLHF,.,TRBV6-1,TRBD1,TRBJ1-6
TGTGCCAGCAGCGTATCGGGAGGGCCGGGGGATACGCAGTATTTT,CASSVSGGPGDTQYF,.,TRBV9,TRBD2,TRBJ2-3
TGTGCCAGTAGTATGCCCAGCTCCTATAATTCACCCCTCCACTTT,CASSMPSSYNSPLHF,.,TRBV19,.,TRBJ1-6
TGTGCCAGCTCCCCCTCCAGGGGGTCGTCCATGAACACTGAAGCTTTCTTT,CASSPSRGSSMNTEAFF,.,TRBV25-1,TRBD1,TRBJ1-1
TGCGCCAGCAGCCGCGAGACAGGGGTGATGGGGTATGGCTACACCTTC,CASSRETGVMGYGYTF,.,TRBV4-3,TRBD1,TRBJ1-2
TGTGCCAGCTCACCCGCAGGAACGAACTATGGCTACACCTTC,CASSPAGTNYGYTF,.,TRBV18,.,TRBJ1-2
TGCGCCAGCAGCTTGGGGCAGCCGCGGTTTTACAATGAGCAGTTCTTC,CASSLGQPRFYNEQFF,.,TRBV5-1,.,TRBJ2-1
TGTGCCAGCACGGTGGGCAGGGGCCACAATGAGCAGTTCTTC,CASTVGRGHNEQFF,.,TRBV27,.,TRBJ2-1
TGTGCCAGCAGTGAAGGGGGCTCCTACGAGCAGTACTTC,CASSEGGSYEQYF,.,TRBV6-1,.,TRBJ2-7
TGTGCCAGCTCACCGGCGACAGGGCATAGCACCGGGGAGCTGTTTTTT,CASSPATGHSTGELFF,few,TRBV18,TRBD1,TRBJ2-2
TGCGCCAGCAGCCAATCTAAAGGCAGGGGTGAGATAGAGCAGTACTTC,CASSQSKGRGEIEQYF,.,TRBV4-3,.,TRBJ2-7
TGTGCCAGCAGCTTTAACAATGAGCAGTTCTTC,CASSFNNEQFF,.,TRBV14,.,TRBJ2-1
TGCAGCGTTGAAGATATCGGGGGAGGAAGGACTGAAGCTTTCTTT,CSVEDIGGGRTEAFF,.,TRBV29-1,.,TRBJ1-1